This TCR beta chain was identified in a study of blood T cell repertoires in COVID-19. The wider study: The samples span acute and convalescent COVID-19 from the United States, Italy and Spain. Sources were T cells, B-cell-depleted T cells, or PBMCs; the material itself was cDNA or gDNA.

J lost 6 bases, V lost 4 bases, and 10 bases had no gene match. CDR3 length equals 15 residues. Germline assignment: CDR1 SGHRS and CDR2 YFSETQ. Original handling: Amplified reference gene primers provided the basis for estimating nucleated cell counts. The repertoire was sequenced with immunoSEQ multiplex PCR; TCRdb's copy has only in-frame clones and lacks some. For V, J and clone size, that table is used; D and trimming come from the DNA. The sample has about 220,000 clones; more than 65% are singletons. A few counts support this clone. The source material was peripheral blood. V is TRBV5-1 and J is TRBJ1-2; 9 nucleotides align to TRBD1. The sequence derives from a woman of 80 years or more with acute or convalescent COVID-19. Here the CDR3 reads CASSVYPGQGNGYTF. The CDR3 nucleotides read TGCGCCAGCAGCGTTTACCCGGGACAGGGAAATGGCTACACCTTC.